Shown below are 27 T cell receptor beta chains from a single sample sequenced in a study of shared clonotypes between healthy human individuals. Produced via immunoSEQ multiplex PCR; TCRdb's table is partial and in-frame only. The repertoire consists of millions of clones, with roughly 92% occurring once and the leading ten covering around 0.14%. Sequenced input: naive CD4+ T cells sorted from blood. Subset of the sample: CD45RA+ positively selected. All receptors derive from a man younger than 35 in good health.

Regarding this clone: A read error may account for a junction end that differs from germline. The gene calls are TRBV6-5 and TRBJ1-5; a possible D gene is TRBD1 (5 bases). This CDR3 is built from 15 residues. Germline values: CDR1 MNHEY, CDR2 SVGAGI. The CDR3 coding sequence is TGTGCCATCAGTGGGGAACGCGGGACGAATCAGCCCCAGCATTTT. Translation: CAISGERGTNQPQHF.

The CDR3 protein is CASRLPPDRGVTDTQYF. CDR3 coding DNA: TGTGCAAGTCGCTTACCGCCCGACAGGGGGGTCACAGATACGCAGTATTTT. The V and J genes are TRBV12-2 and TRBJ2-3; TRBD1 is taken as the D call from the table, unchecked against the DNA. TRBV12-2 constitutes a pseudogene. The CDR3 is made up of 17 amino acids.

As to this clone: Other DNA variants within this sample encode the same CDR3. The gene calls are TRBV5-1 and TRBJ2-1, with D perhaps TRBD1 (6 bases). V was pared by 0 bases and J by 0 bases, with 10 bases between. Germline V gene sequence: CDR1 SGHRS, CDR2 YFSETQ. The length of the CDR3 is 16 residues. CDR3 sequence: CASSLVGGVSYNEQFF. The CDR3 DNA is TGCGCCAGCAGCTTGGTTGGGGGCGTCTCCTACAATGAGCAGTTCTTC. Complete variable domain (other parts from reference TRBV5-1 and TRBJ2-1): KAGVTQTPRYLIKTRGQQVTLSCSPISGHRSVSWYQQTPGQGLQFLFEYFSETQRNKGNFPGRFSGRQFSNSRSEMNVSTLELGDSALYLCASSLVGGVSYNEQFFGPGTRLTVL.

As to this clone: The CDR3 end shows no conserved phenylalanine or tryptophan, and so a read error is likely. V is TRBV7-8 and J is TRBJ1-5; D is possibly TRBD1 (5 bases). Trimming pared 8 bases from V and 2 bases from J, leaving 16 bases between. The CDR3 is 15 residues long. CDR1 is SGHVS and CDR2 is FQNEAQ in the germline V gene. The CDR3 bases are TGTGCCAGCTGCGTATTGGGGGATCGCAATCAGCCCCAGCATTCT. Translated: CASCVLGDRNQPQHS.

V gene TRBV19 combines with J gene TRBJ2-7; 7 nucleotides align to TRBD1. Germline V gene sequence: CDR1 LNHDA, CDR2 SQIVND (reference sequence). The V and J ends lost 4 bases and 0 bases, in that order; junction bases with no gene match: 3. CDR3 size: 14 residues. CDR3 in DNA: TGTGCCAGTAGTAAAGGGACAGTCTCCTACGAGCAGTACTTC. Protein product: CASSKGTVSYEQYF.

A remark on this clone: The sample has other DNA sequences that encode this CDR3 too. The rearrangement links TRBV18 to TRBJ1-1; 8 nucleotides match TRBD1. J lost 3 bases, V lost 5 bases, and 5 bases had no gene match. The CDR3 is made up of 14 amino acids. Germline V gene data show CDR1 as KGHSH and CDR2 as LQKENI. Here the CDR3 DNA reads TGTGCCAGCTCATCCCAGGGGGCAGACACTGAAGCTTTCTTT. Protein sequence: CASSSQGADTEAFF.

The rearrangement uses TRBV7-3 and TRBJ2-1; TRBD2 agrees at 7 bases. Germline CDR1 reads SGHTA; CDR2 reads FQGTGA. The CDR3 runs to 16 residues. Losses at the gene ends were 2 bases for V and 5 bases for J; bases not matched to a gene: 9. CDR3 residues: CASSLGVSGYNNEQFF. As DNA, the CDR3 is TGTGCCAGCAGCTTAGGGGTTAGCGGGTATAACAATGAGCAGTTCTTC.

The chain links TRBV9 to TRBJ2-1; 9 nucleotides match TRBD2. The CDR3 contains 14 residues. V lost 5 bases, J lost 6 bases, and 6 bases stayed unmatched. Germline CDR1 SGDLS, CDR2 YYNGEE. In nucleotides, the CDR3 is TGTGCCAGCAGTCGAGCGGGAGGTTTCAATGAGCAGTTCTTC. Residues: CASSRAGGFNEQFF.

The J gene is TRBJ2-7, the V gene TRBV18, with TRBD1 matching over 7 bases. There are 15 residues in the CDR3. The J segment lost 2 bases and the V segment lost 6 bases, leaving 10 bases of the junction unmatched. The V gene's germline CDR1 is KGHSH and CDR2 LQKENI. The DNA of the CDR3 is TGTGCCAGCTCTCAGACGACAGGGAGTCCCTACGAGCAGTACTTC. Translating it yields CASSQTTGSPYEQYF.

This chain joins TRBV7-3 and TRBJ2-3; 12 bases are a match to TRBD2. This CDR3 comprises 16 residues. The germline CDR1 and CDR2 sequences are SGHTA and FQGTGA. After removal of 5 bases from V and 4 bases from J, the junction contained 7 bases not matched to a gene. CDR3 sequence: CASSPGLAGRPDTQYF. The CDR3 DNA follows: TGTGCCAGCAGCCCAGGACTAGCGGGGAGGCCAGATACGCAGTATTTT. The complete variable domain, with remaining parts taken from reference TRBV7-3 and TRBJ2-3, reads GAGVSQTPSNKVTEKGKYVELRCDPISGHTALYWYRQSLGQGPEFLIYFQGTGAADDSGLPNDRFFAVRPEGSVSTLKIQRTERGDSAVYLCASSPGLAGRPDTQYFGPGTRLTVL.

This clone was detected a few times. The genes are TRBV30 and TRBJ1-2; 8 bases are shared with TRBD1. CDR3 length equals 13 residues. The V segment lost 0 bases and the J segment 6 bases; nucleotides outside the gene matches: 3. Germline V lookup: CDR1 GTSNPN, CDR2 SVGIG (reference sequence). The CDR3 nucleotides are TGTGCCTGGAGTGTAGAGACAGGGGATGGCTACACCTTC. Translating it yields CAWSVETGDGYTF. Looking up the rest from reference TRBV30 and TRBJ1-2 gives the full variable domain: SQTIHQWPATLVQPVGSPLSLECTVEGTSNPNLYWYRQAAGRGLQLLFYSVGIGQISSEVPQNLSASRPQDRQFILSSKKLLLSDSGFYLCAWSVETGDGYTFGSGTRLTVV.

The J gene is TRBJ2-3, the V gene TRBV30, with D possibly TRBD2 on 5 matching bases. This CDR3 comprises 15 residues. Germline CDR1 GTSNPN, CDR2 SVGIG (reference sequence). V lost 2 bases, J lost 7 bases, and 19 bases lay in between. DNA of the CDR3: TGTGCCTGGAGTCTTGCCCTAGCTCCTCAAAATACGCAGTATTTT. This codes for CAWSLALAPQNTQYF.

V and J are TRBV11-2 and TRBJ2-1; weak D call: TRBD2 (6 bases). Germline V lookup: CDR1 SGHAT, CDR2 FQNNGV. This CDR3 has 16 residues. The V gene lost 7 bases and the J gene lost 12 bases, with 28 bases spanning the gap. The CDR3 region is CASNTVGRGSRLGQFF. CDR3 sequence (DNA): TGTGCCAGCAACACCGTGGGGCGGGGATCGCGCTTAGGGCAGTTCTTC. The full variable domain, its missing parts supplied by reference TRBV11-2 and TRBJ2-1, is EAGVAQSPRYKIIEKRQSVAFWCNPISGHATLYWYQQILGQGPKLLIQFQNNGVVDDSQLPKDRFSAERLKGVDSTLKIQPAKLEDSAVYLCASNTVGRGSRLGQFFGPGTRLTVL.

The CDR3 bases are TGTGCCAGCTCACCACTGCCGACAGGGCAAGAGACCCAGTACTTC. It encodes CASSPLPTGQETQYF. This chain connects TRBV18 to TRBJ2-5, with TRBD1 matching over 7 bases. The V segment lost 1 base and the J segment 2 bases; nucleotides outside the gene matches: 4. In germline, CDR1 is KGHSH, CDR2 LQKENI. CDR3 size: 15 residues.

CDR3 coding DNA: TGTGCCAGCAGCTTAGTACGACTTGGGAGGCGGGAGACTGAAGCTTTCTTT. Its translation: CASSLVRLGRRETEAFF. The rearrangement links TRBV7-2 to TRBJ1-1; D is undetermined. V lost 1 base and J lost 5, with 20 bases in between. The CDR3 covers 17 residues. The germline V gene has CDR1 SGHTA and CDR2 FQGNSA.

J is TRBJ1-1 and V is TRBV10-3, with a possible D match to TRBD1 (5 bases). V lost 6 bases and J 1 base, leaving 9 bases between the germline ends. CDR3 size: 13 residues. Germline CDR1 is ENHRY and CDR2 is SYGVKD. The DNA of the CDR3 is TGTGCCATCAGAAGGGACCAGAACACTGAAGCTTTCTTT. Encoded protein: CAIRRDQNTEAFF.

The chain couples TRBV5-1 to TRBJ2-2; D remains ambiguous. The germline gives CDR1 SGHRS, CDR2 YFSETQ. The CDR3 consists of 14 residues. Trimming took 6 bases from V and 6 from J, leaving 15 bases between them. CDR3 sequence (DNA): TGCGCCAGCATGTGGGCACCCCCAGCCGGGGAGCTGTTTTTT. This translates into CASMWAPPAGELFF.

The V and J genes are TRBV7-2 and TRBJ1-2; D possibly corresponds to TRBD1 (6 bases). The CDR3 covers 16 residues. Trimming left V 1 base short and J 1 base short, with 13 bases between. Germline loops: CDR1 SGHTA, CDR2 FQGNSA. The CDR3 DNA sequence: TGTGCCAGCAGCTTAGTACAGGGCCTTTATAACTATGGCTACACCTTC. The encoded protein is CASSLVQGLYNYGYTF. The full variable domain, in which reference TRBV7-2 and TRBJ1-2 provide the parts outside the CDR3, is GAGVSQSPSNKVTEKGKDVELRCDPISGHTALYWYRQSLGQGLEFLIYFQGNSAPDKSGLPSDRFSAERTGGSVSTLTIQRTQQEDSAVYLCASSLVQGLYNYGYTFGSGTRLTVV.

The V gene is TRBV15, the J gene TRBJ1-3; D ambiguous. The CDR3 length is 13 residues. V gave up 0 bases and J gave up 8 bases, with 8 bases separating them. Germline CDR1 is LNHNV and CDR2 is YYDKDF (reference sequence). CDR3 nucleotide sequence: TGTGCCACCAGCAGAGACAGAGGATACACCATATATTTT. Translating it yields CATSRDRGYTIYF.

This chain uses TRBV19 with TRBJ2-7; D gene unclear. V dropped 1 base and J dropped 5 bases, with 6 bases sitting between them. Germline CDR1 LNHDA, CDR2 SQIVND (reference sequence). The CDR3 is made up of 12 amino acids. The CDR3 reads CASSIGPHEQYF. The CDR3 DNA follows: TGTGCCAGTAGTATAGGGCCGCACGAGCAGTACTTC.

This clone was seen more than once but under ten times. V gene TRBV6-5 combines with J gene TRBJ1-6; TRBD1 matches 7 bases. The J segment lost 11 bases and the V segment lost 4 bases, leaving 8 bases of the junction unmatched. This CDR3 contains 14 residues. CDR1 is MNHEY, CDR2 SVGAGI, per germline. In DNA form, the CDR3 reads TGTGCCAGCAGTTCTACAGGGGCAGATACACCCCTCCACTTT. Translating gives CASSSTGADTPLHF.

V is TRBV19 and J is TRBJ1-5, with 7 bases matching TRBD1. The CDR3 contains 13 residues. From germline, CDR1 is LNHDA and CDR2 SQIVND (reference sequence). The V gene end was trimmed by 4 bases and the J gene end by 9 bases; junction bases not matched to a gene: 6. The chain's CDR3 is CASSRQGPGPQHF. The CDR3 DNA sequence: TGTGCCAGTAGTAGACAGGGACCAGGGCCCCAGCATTTT.

The CDR3, as DNA: TGCGCCAGCAGCTTGGGTCCCGCTTATAACACTGAAGCTTTCTTT. Translated: CASSLGPAYNTEAFF. V and J are TRBV5-1 and TRBJ1-1, with unresolved D. V lost 0 bases and J lost 2, with 11 bases in between. CDR1 SGHRS and CDR2 YFSETQ come from the germline V gene. This CDR3 is built from 15 residues.

The rearrangement uses TRBV20-1 and TRBJ2-1; D possibly corresponds to TRBD2 (6 bases). V was pared by 3 bases and J by 9 bases, with 9 bases between. The germline CDR1 and CDR2 sequences are DFQATT and SNEGSKA (reference sequence). The CDR3 contains 11 residues. DNA for the CDR3: TGCAGTGCTAGGCAGGGAGGTGAGCAGTTCTTC. Protein product: CSARQGGEQFF.

V usage is TRBV5-4 and J usage is TRBJ2-5; D is unclear. Trimming removed 0 bases from V and 1 base from J, with 13 bases in between. Germline V gene sequence: CDR1 SGHNT, CDR2 YYREEE (reference sequence). The CDR3 spans 16 residues. This CDR3 reads CASSLGLGTVQETQYF. The CDR3 DNA sequence: TGTGCCAGCAGCTTGGGGCTGGGCACAGTCCAAGAGACCCAGTACTTC.

The J gene is TRBJ1-1, the V gene TRBV5-4; a possible D gene is TRBD1 (5 bases). This CDR3 is built from 15 residues. Deletions cut 4 bases from V and 1 base from J, with 14 bases between. Germline V gene data show CDR1 as SGHNT and CDR2 as YYREEE (reference sequence). CDR3 sequence (DNA): TGTGCCAGCAGCACAATACAGACAGCGAACACTGAAGCTTTCTTT. Amino acids: CASSTIQTANTEAFF.

V is TRBV2 and J is TRBJ2-1, with 8 bases fitting TRBD1. The germline V gene encodes CDR1 SNHLY and CDR2 FYNNEI. Trimming took 7 bases from V and 6 from J; bases not matched to a gene: 8. The CDR3 extends over 14 amino acids. The CDR3 spells CASIQRTGRNEQFF. CDR3 nucleotide sequence: TGTGCCAGCATCCAACGGACAGGGCGCAATGAGCAGTTCTTC.